This TCR beta chain is from a study of T-cell reconstitution after alpha-beta-depleted transplantation in children. Preparing the TCRbeta library involved the use of unique molecular identifiers. Each CDR3 protein gets one entry after TCRdb re-called the PCR reads with MiXCR. The data contain about 340,000 distinct CDR3 sequences, 13% of them seen just once; the ten biggest clones take up roughly 4.5%. This CDR3 is 15 amino acids long. The germline gives CDR1 MNHEY, CDR2 SMNVEV (reference sequence). Losses at the gene ends were 4 bases for V and 4 bases for J; bases not matched to a gene: 7. The chain carries TRBV27 and TRBJ1-3; 7 bases fit TRBD1. The source is a human donor who donated a stem cell graft to a child with Fanconi anemia. Sequencing was performed on PBMCs, taken from the stem cell graft. CDR3 sequence reads: CASSSGDSRGNTIYF. The CDR3 coding sequence is TGTGCCAGCAGTTCCGGGGACAGTAGGGGAAACACCATATATTTT.